These 28 T cell receptor beta chains came from one sample sequenced in a study of shared clonotypes between healthy human individuals. This table comes from immunoSEQ multiplex PCR, and its TCRdb copy is limited to in-frame clones, with some not included. Here the sample spans about 1 million clones, about 75% being singletons. Sequencing was done on a sample of memory CD4+ T cells sorted from blood. The sample's subset: CD45RA-negative fraction. Every receptor here comes from a man aged 18-30 years in good health.

V usage is TRBV11-2 and J usage is TRBJ1-2; 7 nucleotides agree with TRBD1. Losses at the gene ends were 6 bases for V and 6 bases for J; bases not matched to a gene: 10. Germline values: CDR1 SGHAT, CDR2 FQNNGV. The CDR3 has 14 amino acids. The CDR3 DNA sequence: TGTGCCAGCAGTCTACAGGGGCTTAGGGATGGCTACACCTTC. The encoded protein is CASSLQGLRDGYTF.

This chain connects TRBV7-2 to TRBJ2-7; TRBD2 is a possible D gene (5 bases). Trimming shortened V by 8 bases and J by 5 bases, and 22 bases separated the two germline ends. The germline gives CDR1 SGHTA, CDR2 FQGNSA. CDR3 size: 15 residues. The CDR3 protein is CASADTGGSQDEQYF. CDR3 sequence (DNA): TGTGCCAGCGCCGATACGGGCGGGTCTCAGGACGAGCAGTACTTC.

The sample holds a few counts of this clone. This sequence joins TRBV5-4 and TRBJ2-2; possibly TRBD1 for D (6 bases). Germline assignment: CDR1 SGHNT and CDR2 YYREEE (reference sequence). Trimming left V 4 bases short and J 4 bases short, with 11 bases between. This CDR3 is built from 14 residues. The CDR3 sequence is CASSVQGSTGELFF. The CDR3 region has the DNA TGTGCCAGCAGCGTACAGGGTAGCACCGGGGAGCTGTTTTTT.

The genes are TRBV29-1 and TRBJ2-1; 11 bases are a match to TRBD2. Germline CDR1 is SQVTM and CDR2 is ANQGSEA. The junction had 9 bases not matched to a gene; V was cut back by 5 bases and J by 6 bases. The CDR3 sequence is 15 residues long. The CDR3 sequence: CSVSLVAGGINEQFF. CDR3 nucleotides: TGCAGCGTTTCTCTCGTAGCGGGGGGGATCAATGAGCAGTTCTTC.

This clone was detected ten times or more. The chain is built from TRBV7-8 and TRBJ1-1, with D perhaps matching TRBD1 (6 bases). V was cut by 5 bases and J by 3 bases, with 19 bases left in between. Per the germline V gene, CDR1 is SGHVS and CDR2 is FQNEAQ. The length of the CDR3 is 16 residues. The CDR3 bases are TGTGCCAGCAGCCCAGGACACGAAACAGGGCACACTGAAGCTTTCTTT. The encoded protein is CASSPGHETGHTEAFF.

DNA for the CDR3: TGTGCCAGCAGCCGGACAGGGGCACTAATCTATGGCTACACCTTC. It translates to CASSRTGALIYGYTF. The chain recombines TRBV28 with TRBJ1-2, with 9 bases identical to TRBD1. The germline V gene encodes CDR1 MDHEN and CDR2 SYDVKM. V trimming: 6 bases; J trimming: 4 bases; junction bases outside the gene matches: 9. There are 15 residues in the CDR3.

This rearrangement joins TRBV2 to TRBJ1-4, with D possibly TRBD1 on 5 matching bases. The CDR3 covers 13 residues. Per germline, CDR1 SNHLY and CDR2 FYNNEI. V lost 6 bases, J lost 5 bases, and 10 bases lay in between. Here the CDR3 DNA reads TGTGCCAGCAGCAGGGACCGAAATGAAAAACTGTTTTTT. The encoded protein is CASSRDRNEKLFF.

This clone was seen only a few times. The rearrangement links TRBV7-2 to TRBJ2-5; 10 bases are shared with TRBD2. Unmatched junction bases numbered 11, after V lost 5 bases and J lost 5 bases. The CDR3 is 16 residues long. Germline CDR1 SGHTA, CDR2 FQGNSA. CDR3 in amino acids: CASSPFLAGAGETQYF. CDR3 DNA sequence: TGTGCCAGCAGCCCCTTCCTAGCGGGAGCTGGTGAGACCCAGTACTTC. Complete variable domain (other parts from reference TRBV7-2 and TRBJ2-5): GAGVSQSPSNKVTEKGKDVELRCDPISGHTALYWYRQSLGQGLEFLIYFQGNSAPDKSGLPSDRFSAERTGGSVSTLTIQRTQQEDSAVYLCASSPFLAGAGETQYFGPGTRLLVL.

The V call is TRBV9, the J call TRBJ1-6, with D possibly TRBD1 on 6 matching bases. The CDR3 is 15 residues long. Trimming left V 2 bases short and J 10 bases short, with 16 bases between. Germline assignment: CDR1 SGDLS and CDR2 YYNGEE. The CDR3 coding sequence is TGTGCCAGCAGCGTTTCCCCACAGGGAGAATCACCCCTCCACTTT. Protein sequence: CASSVSPQGESPLHF.

The rearrangement links TRBV5-1 to TRBJ2-5; D might be TRBD1 or TRBD2, each matching 5 bases. Trimming took off 0 bases at V and 5 bases at J, with 17 bases between the two ends. Germline CDR1 reads SGHRS; CDR2 reads YFSETQ. This CDR3 is built from 16 residues. The CDR3 DNA is TGCGCCAGCAGCTTGGACAGGTGGGGGAAAGGGGAGACCCAGTACTTC. This encodes CASSLDRWGKGETQYF.

The CDR3 here is CASSLSGPEQYF. The CDR3 DNA follows: TGTGCCAGCAGCTTAAGTGGACCCGAGCAGTACTTC. The chain uses TRBV11-2 and TRBJ2-7; D call uncertain. The germline V gene encodes CDR1 SGHAT and CDR2 FQNNGV. CDR3 size: 12 residues. V was shortened by 2 bases and J by 6 bases, with 8 bases between the two germline ends.

The rearrangement uses TRBV7-9 and TRBJ2-3; D possibly uses TRBD1 or TRBD2 (6 bases each). V lost 2 bases and J 5 bases, leaving 8 bases between the germline ends. The germline CDR1 and CDR2 sequences are SEHNR and FQNEAQ (reference sequence). The length of the CDR3 is 13 residues. CDR3 protein: CASSLRGQDTQYF. Written as DNA, the CDR3 is TGTGCCAGCAGCTTACGGGGGCAAGATACGCAGTATTTT.

The rearrangement links TRBV5-6 to TRBJ1-2, with D possibly being TRBD1 (5 bases). CDR1 and CDR2 (germline): SGHDT, YYEEEE. Trimming stripped 0 bases from V and 8 bases from J, with 8 bases between. The CDR3 extends over 12 amino acids. The chain's CDR3 is CASSLAQGGYTF. The DNA for the CDR3 is TGTGCCAGCAGCTTGGCCCAGGGCGGCTACACCTTC.

The V call is TRBV19, the J call TRBJ2-1; 11 nucleotides match TRBD2. CDR1 is LNHDA, CDR2 SQIVND, per germline (reference sequence). V lost 5 bases and J lost 10; bases outside the gene matches: 7. This CDR3 spans 14 amino acids. The CDR3, as DNA: TGTGCCAGTAGTCTCGGGACTAGCGGAGTAGAGCAGTTCTTC. Protein: CASSLGTSGVEQFF.

This clone was recorded a few times. The chain couples TRBV30 to TRBJ1-5; D gene ambiguous. Germline V gene data show CDR1 as GTSNPN and CDR2 as SVGIG (reference sequence). Trimming took off 4 bases at V and 3 bases at J, with 13 bases between the two ends. CDR3 size: 14 residues. The CDR3 is CAWTDGAPNQPQHF. In nucleotides, the CDR3 is TGTGCCTGGACTGACGGAGCCCCCAATCAGCCCCAGCATTTT.

The V and J genes are TRBV5-1 and TRBJ2-5; 10 bases align to TRBD2. From germline, CDR1 is SGHRS and CDR2 YFSETQ. CDR3 length: 16 amino acids. V dropped 4 bases and J dropped 1; count of bases not matched to a gene: 7. The CDR3 coding sequence is TGCGCCAGCAGCCCGATAGCGGGGGGCAGCCAAGAGACCCAGTACTTC. Translated: CASSPIAGGSQETQYF.

This sequence joins TRBV5-1 and TRBJ1-3; tentatively, D is TRBD1 (6 bases). CDR1 is SGHRS and CDR2 is YFSETQ in the germline V gene. The CDR3 is made up of 16 amino acids. The germline V and J ends were trimmed by 0 bases and 0 bases, with 10 bases remaining between them. In nucleotides, the CDR3 is TGCGCCAGCAGCTTGGGACAGGAATACTCTGGAAACACCATATATTTT. This sequence encodes CASSLGQEYSGNTIYF.

This chain connects TRBV6-6 to TRBJ1-6; TRBD1 is a possible D gene (6 bases). The germline CDR1 and CDR2 sequences are MNHNY and SVGAGI (reference sequence). There are 15 residues in the CDR3. Trimming removed 7 bases at V and 8 bases at J, with 18 bases between. The CDR3 DNA reads TGTGCCAGCACCAAGGGGGGGCGCGGGGATTCACCCCTCCACTTT. Amino acids: CASTKGGRGDSPLHF.

The chain's CDR3 is CASSRQGFYGYTF. For the CDR3, the DNA is TGTGCCAGCAGCCGACAGGGGTTCTATGGCTACACCTTC. The chain employs TRBV11-2 and TRBJ1-2, with 8 positions matching TRBD1. With 5 bases clipped from V and 4 bases from J, the junction kept 3 bases outside the gene matches. Germline V gene lookup returns CDR1 SGHAT and CDR2 FQNNGV. This CDR3 spans 13 amino acids.

The chain is built from TRBV5-1 and TRBJ2-2; 13 bases are a match to TRBD2. CDR1 and CDR2 (germline): SGHRS, YFSETQ. The CDR3 length is 18 residues. J was trimmed by 1 base and V by 4 bases; bases with no gene match: 7. For the CDR3, the DNA is TGCGCCAGCAGCCACGGACTAGCGGGAGCGCGGAACACCGGGGAGCTGTTTTTT. Its protein is CASSHGLAGARNTGELFF.

The chain joins TRBV5-1 to TRBJ1-1; possible D gene TRBD1, 6 bases. Germline CDR1 is SGHRS and CDR2 is YFSETQ. There are 15 residues in the CDR3. The V end was cut by 4 bases, the J end by 3 bases, with 16 bases between. The CDR3 bases are TGCGCCAGCAGCATAACAGGGCTTGGGTACACTGAAGCTTTCTTT. It is translated as CASSITGLGYTEAFF.

This chain joins TRBV5-6 and TRBJ1-6; D remains unclear. The CDR3 length is 15 residues. Trimming took 4 bases from V and 4 from J, leaving 12 bases between them. Germline CDR1 is SGHDT and CDR2 is YYEEEE. CDR3 nucleotides: TGTGCCAGCAGCACCTCAGACACGTATAATTCACCCCTCCACTTT. It codes for CASSTSDTYNSPLHF.

The chain joins TRBV5-1 to TRBJ2-7, with D uncertain. V lost 0 bases, J lost 3 bases, and 4 bases lay in between. Looked up from germline, CDR1 is SGHRS and CDR2 is YFSETQ. The CDR3 length is 12 residues. CDR3 in DNA: TGCGCCAGCAGCTTGGATGACTACGAGCAGTACTTC. Its translation is CASSLDDYEQYF.

The chain joins TRBV5-4 to TRBJ2-2; no definite D call. The CDR3 loop spans 16 amino acids. The germline gives CDR1 SGHNT, CDR2 YYREEE (reference sequence). V shed 0 bases and J shed 0 bases, with 9 bases lying between them. DNA for the CDR3: TGTGCCAGCAGCTTGGCGGCAGGAGCGAACACCGGGGAGCTGTTTTTT. Its protein is CASSLAAGANTGELFF.

The chain couples TRBV29-1 to TRBJ1-1; perhaps TRBD1 as D (6 bases). The germline CDR1 and CDR2 sequences are SQVTM and ANQGSEA. V lost 4 bases and J 1 base, leaving 13 bases between the germline ends. The CDR3 contains 14 residues. CDR3 coding DNA: TGCAGCGTTGTAGGACAGCCCGGGAACACTGAAGCTTTCTTT. Its protein product is CSVVGQPGNTEAFF.

The V call is TRBV27, the J call TRBJ2-6; 10 bases line up with TRBD1. Germline V CDR1 and CDR2: MNHEY, SMNVEV (reference sequence). The CDR3 has 18 amino acids. V lost 3 bases, J lost 1 base, and 6 bases stayed unmatched. Here the CDR3 reads CASSLAGTGVSGANVLTF. The CDR3, as DNA: TGTGCCAGCAGTTTGGCAGGGACAGGGGTATCTGGGGCCAACGTCCTGACTTTC. The full variable domain, its missing parts supplied by reference TRBV27 and TRBJ2-6, is EAQVTQNPRYLITVTGKKLTVTCSQNMNHEYMSWYRQDPGLGLRQIYYSMNVEVTDKGDVPEGYKVSRKEKRNFPLILESPSPNQTSLYFCASSLAGTGVSGANVLTFGAGSRLTVL.

CDR3 region: CASSAGGSYEQYF. DNA for the CDR3: TGTGCCAGCAGCGCCGGGGGCTCCTACGAGCAGTACTTC. V usage is TRBV7-8 and J usage is TRBJ2-5, with a tentative D call TRBD2 (6 bases). The J call could be wrong; TRBJ2-7 is a better fit for the DNA end. In germline, CDR1 is SGHVS, CDR2 FQNEAQ. The CDR3 runs 13 residues.

This sequence joins TRBV7-2 and TRBJ2-1, with TRBD2 identical over 8 bases. CDR1 and CDR2 from the germline V gene are SGHTA and FQGNSA. J gave up 8 bases and V 5 bases, and 8 bases lay outside the gene matches. The length of the CDR3 is 14 residues. In DNA form, the CDR3 reads TGTGCCAGCAGCCCCGCGAGCGGGAGACATGAGCAGTTCTTC. Translated: CASSPASGRHEQFF. The whole variable domain, filled in from reference TRBV7-2 and TRBJ2-1, reads GAGVSQSPSNKVTEKGKDVELRCDPISGHTALYWYRQSLGQGLEFLIYFQGNSAPDKSGLPSDRFSAERTGGSVSTLTIQRTQQEDSAVYLCASSPASGRHEQFFGPGTRLTVL.